The next 7 T cell receptor beta chains were all read from a single sample in a study of blood T cell repertoires in COVID-19. Repertoires were generated with immunoSEQ multiplex PCR, while TCRdb's copy carries only in-frame clones and drops some. The data hold 150,000 to 200,000 clones, with 88% observed a single time. Sequenced: peripheral blood. The source is a man aged 55 to 70 with acute or convalescent COVID-19.

The rearrangement uses TRBV6-4 and TRBJ1-1, with D tentatively TRBD1 (6 bases). CDR3 size: 13 residues. V was cut by 3 bases and J by 7 bases, with 12 bases left in between. Germline values: CDR1 MRHNA, CDR2 SNTAGT. The CDR3 DNA reads as TGTGCCAGCAGTGAGCAAAGGGGGGGTGAAGCTTTCTTT. As protein: CASSEQRGGEAFF.

The chain joins TRBV27 to TRBJ2-3; D is undetermined. CDR1 is MNHEY, CDR2 SMNVEV, per germline (reference sequence). V shed 3 bases and J shed 0 bases, with 4 bases lying between them. The CDR3 covers 13 residues. Here the CDR3 DNA reads TGTGCCAGCAGTTTCGGGAGCACAGATACGCAGTATTTT. Protein: CASSFGSTDTQYF.

The genes are TRBV18 and TRBJ1-2, with TRBD1 identical over 8 bases. The CDR3 is 18 residues long. With V trimmed by 2 bases and J by 0 bases, 11 bases remained unmatched. Germline V gene lookup returns CDR1 KGHSH and CDR2 LQKENI. CDR3 sequence reads: CASSPFQGAQGTNYGYTF. CDR3 sequence (DNA): TGTGCCAGCTCACCATTTCAGGGGGCCCAAGGTACTAACTATGGCTACACCTTC. Full variable domain (missing parts from reference TRBV18 and TRBJ1-2): NAGVMQNPRHLVRRRGQEARLRCSPMKGHSHVYWYRQLPEEGLKFMVYLQKENIIDESGMPKERFSAEFPKEGPSILRIQQVVRGDSAAYFCASSPFQGAQGTNYGYTFGSGTRLTVV.

This clone occurred once. This chain joins TRBV3-1 (or the pseudogene TRBV3-2) and TRBJ2-4; TRBD2 might be the D (6 bases). Germline-derived CDR1 and CDR2 are LGHDT and YNNKEL (reference sequence). The CDR3 totals 11 residues. Trimming removed 1 base at V and 15 bases at J, with 10 bases between. The CDR3 DNA follows: TGTGCCAGCAGCCAAGGGCAGCGGGCGTACTTC. Translation gives CASSQGQRAYF.

This chain links TRBV11-2 with TRBJ2-2, with D unresolved. Germline V lookup: CDR1 SGHAT, CDR2 FQNNGV. The CDR3 runs to 15 residues. V was cut by 5 bases and J by 0 bases, with 10 bases left in between. The CDR3 sequence is CASSPTNTNTGELFF. The CDR3 DNA reads as TGTGCCAGCAGCCCCACGAACACGAACACCGGGGAGCTGTTTTTT.

This chain joins TRBV6-5 and TRBJ1-3, with 7 bases aligning to TRBD1. The CDR3 is made up of 15 amino acids. Trimming took 7 bases from V and 0 from J; bases not matched to a gene: 6. From germline, CDR1 is MNHEY and CDR2 SVGAGI. The CDR3 sequence: CASTRTGASGNTIYF. The CDR3 DNA is TGTGCCAGCACTAGGACAGGAGCCTCTGGAAACACCATATATTTT.

This chain uses TRBV2 with TRBJ2-7; 7 bases align to TRBD2. From germline, CDR1 is SNHLY and CDR2 FYNNEI. The V gene end was trimmed by 5 bases and the J gene end by 3 bases; junction bases not matched to a gene: 7. This CDR3 spans 14 amino acids. This chain's CDR3 is CASSWRETYYEQYF. The CDR3, as DNA: TGTGCCAGCAGTTGGCGGGAGACCTACTACGAGCAGTACTTC.